These 5 T cell receptor beta chains share one sample of origin, sequenced in a study of T cell responses to AZD1222 COVID-19 vaccine. Using immunoSEQ multiplex PCR, the repertoire was profiled, and TCRdb retains in-frame clones only, with some absent. The sample lists roughly 100,000 clones, 70% to 90% occurring once. This sample comprised peripheral blood, obtained 28 days after the second AZD1222 dose. The source of these receptors is an adult who received the AZD1222 COVID-19 vaccine.

The chain links TRBV6-5 to TRBJ1-1; D is unresolved. The germline V gene encodes CDR1 MNHEY and CDR2 SVGAGI. Trimming took 7 bases from V and 1 from J, leaving 13 bases between them. The CDR3 has 14 amino acids. DNA of the CDR3: TGTGCCAGCACTTCCTTCGGACGGAACACTGAAGCTTTCTTT. It codes for CASTSFGRNTEAFF.

The chain combines TRBV11-2 with TRBJ2-5, with 13 positions matching TRBD2. The V and J ends lost 5 bases and 5 bases, in that order; junction bases with no gene match: 11. Germline loops: CDR1 SGHAT, CDR2 FQNNGV. CDR3 length: 17 residues. The CDR3 reads CASSRRTSGSLSETQYF. The CDR3 nucleotides read TGTGCCAGCAGCCGACGGACTAGCGGGAGTTTGTCGGAGACCCAGTACTTC.

The chain links TRBV27 to TRBJ1-2; D is perhaps TRBD1 (6 bases). Per germline, CDR1 MNHEY and CDR2 SMNVEV (reference sequence). The CDR3 contains 13 residues. Trimming pared 4 bases from V and 3 bases from J, leaving 9 bases between. The CDR3 DNA reads TGTGCCAGCAGTTCTCAGGGGTACTATGGCTACACCTTC. Its protein is CASSSQGYYGYTF.

The rearrangement links TRBV5-4 to TRBJ2-7, with 9 bases fitting TRBD1. The CDR3 extends over 16 amino acids. Germline CDR1 is SGHNT and CDR2 is YYREEE (reference sequence). The trim removed 2 bases at V and 6 bases at J, leaving 12 bases unmatched. The chain's CDR3 is CASSFGTGQGLSEQYF. The CDR3 region has the DNA TGTGCCAGCAGCTTCGGAACGGGACAGGGTTTATCCGAGCAGTACTTC.

The chain joins TRBV19 to TRBJ1-2, with D perhaps matching TRBD1 (6 bases). This CDR3 is 13 amino acids long. Germline values: CDR1 LNHDA, CDR2 SQIVND (reference sequence). V was trimmed by 5 bases and J by 1 base, leaving 8 bases between them. The CDR3 nucleotides are TGTGCCAGTAGTTCACAGGGTAACTATGGCTACACCTTC. It is translated as CASSSQGNYGYTF.